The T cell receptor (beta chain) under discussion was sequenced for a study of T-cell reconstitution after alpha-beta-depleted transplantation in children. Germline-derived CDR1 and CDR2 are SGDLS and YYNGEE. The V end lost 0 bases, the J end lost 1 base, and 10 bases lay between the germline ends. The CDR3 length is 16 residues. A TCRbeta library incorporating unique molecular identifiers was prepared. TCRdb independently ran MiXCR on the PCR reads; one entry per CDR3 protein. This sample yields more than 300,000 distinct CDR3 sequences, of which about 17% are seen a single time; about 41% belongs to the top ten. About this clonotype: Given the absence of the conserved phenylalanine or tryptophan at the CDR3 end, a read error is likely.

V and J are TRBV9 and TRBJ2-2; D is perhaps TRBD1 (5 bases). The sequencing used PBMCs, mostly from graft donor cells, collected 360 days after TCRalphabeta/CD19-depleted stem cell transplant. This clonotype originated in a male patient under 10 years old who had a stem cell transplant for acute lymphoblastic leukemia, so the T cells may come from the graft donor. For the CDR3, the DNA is TGTGCCAGCAGCGTAGTTGAAGGGGAGAACACCGGGGAGCTGTTTCTT. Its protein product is CASSVVEGENTGELFL.